This TCR beta chain came from a study of T cell responses to AZD1222 COVID-19 vaccine. Note on this clone: The antigen is unknown.

Here immunoSEQ multiplex PCR was the method, and the copy in TCRdb shows in-frame clones only, minus some. The table has 160,000 or so clones, roughly 90% seen once. There are 13 residues in the CDR3. CDR1 and CDR2 (germline): MDHEN, SYDVKM. With V trimmed by 7 bases and J by 8 bases, 7 bases remained unmatched. Study observations and caveats: The reported proportion of spike-specific TCRs targeting unmutated variant regions was nearly half.

The rearrangement joins TRBV28 to TRBJ1-4; TRBD1 matches at 7 bases. This clonotype originated in an adult in good health. The sample in question was peripheral blood, obtained on day 0 of AZD1222 vaccination. CDR3 sequence reads: CASKTGSREKLFF. The CDR3 DNA reads TGTGCCAGCAAGACAGGGTCTCGAGAAAAACTGTTTTTT.